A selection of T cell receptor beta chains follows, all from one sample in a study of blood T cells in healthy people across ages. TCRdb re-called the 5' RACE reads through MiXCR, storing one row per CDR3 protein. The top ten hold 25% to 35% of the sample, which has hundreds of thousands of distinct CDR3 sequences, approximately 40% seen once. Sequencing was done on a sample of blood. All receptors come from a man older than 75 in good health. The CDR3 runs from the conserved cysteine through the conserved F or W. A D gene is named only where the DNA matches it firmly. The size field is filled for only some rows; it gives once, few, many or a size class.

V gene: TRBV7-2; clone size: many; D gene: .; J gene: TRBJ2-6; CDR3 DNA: TGTGCCAGCAGCACCCGGACAGCCCCCCTCTCTGGGGCCAACGTCCTGACTTTC; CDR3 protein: CASSTRTAPLSGANVLTF
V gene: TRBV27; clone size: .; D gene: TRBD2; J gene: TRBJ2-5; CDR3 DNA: TGTGCCAGCAGTCCCCGACTAGCGGTGAATTACAATGAGCAGTACTTC; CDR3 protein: CASSPRLAVNYNEQYF
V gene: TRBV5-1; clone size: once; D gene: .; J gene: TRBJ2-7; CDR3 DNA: TGCGCCAGCAGATTATCACGGGGAGACGAGCAGTACTTC; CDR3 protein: CASRLSRGDEQYF
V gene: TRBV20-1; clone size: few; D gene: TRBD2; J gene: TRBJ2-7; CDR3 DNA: TGCAGTGCTAGAGATTTTCGTCGGGGGGGTGCGTACGAGCAGTACTTC; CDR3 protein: CSARDFRRGGAYEQYF
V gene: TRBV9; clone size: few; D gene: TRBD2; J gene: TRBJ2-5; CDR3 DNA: TGTGCCAGCAGCAAAGCGGGAGAGGGAGAGACCCAGTACTTC; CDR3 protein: CASSKAGEGETQYF
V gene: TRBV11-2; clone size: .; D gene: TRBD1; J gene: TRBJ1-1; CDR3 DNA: TGTGCCAGCAGCTTAGTGGGACAGCTGAACACTGAGGCTTTCTTT; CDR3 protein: CASSLVGQLNTEAFF
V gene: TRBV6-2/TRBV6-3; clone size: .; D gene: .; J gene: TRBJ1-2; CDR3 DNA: TGTGCCAGCAATCTACCAGGGATTCCTAACTATGGCTACACCTTC; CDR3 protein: CASNLPGIPNYGYTF
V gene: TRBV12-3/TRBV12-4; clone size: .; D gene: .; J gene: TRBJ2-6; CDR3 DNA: TGTGCCAGCAGTTTTACTCCGTCCGCGTCTGGGGCCAACGTCCTGACTTTC; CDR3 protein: CASSFTPSASGANVLTF
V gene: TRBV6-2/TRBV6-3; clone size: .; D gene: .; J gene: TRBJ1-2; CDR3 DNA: TGTGCCAGCAGTTACGCGGGCCGGGGCTATGACTACACCTTC; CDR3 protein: CASSYAGRGYDYTF
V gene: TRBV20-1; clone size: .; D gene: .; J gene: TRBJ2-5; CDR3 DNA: TGCAGTGCTAGTTTCAGCCAAGAGACCCAGTACTTC; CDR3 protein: CSASFSQETQYF
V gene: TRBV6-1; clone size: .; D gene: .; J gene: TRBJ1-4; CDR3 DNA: TGTGCCAGCAGTGGAGGGGCAATCAATGAACTGTTTTTT; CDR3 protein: CASSGGAINELFF
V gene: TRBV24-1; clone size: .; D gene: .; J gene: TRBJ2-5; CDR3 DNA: TGTGCCACCAGTGATTTTCGGGGAGAGACCCAGTACTTC; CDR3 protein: CATSDFRGETQYF
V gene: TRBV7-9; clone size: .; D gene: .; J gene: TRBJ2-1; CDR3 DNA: TGTGCCAGCAGCGGTGTGGGCTGGAGCTCCTACAATGAGCAGTTCTTC; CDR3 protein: CASSGVGWSSYNEQFF
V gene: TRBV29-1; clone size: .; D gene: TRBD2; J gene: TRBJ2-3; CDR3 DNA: TGCAGCGTTGATATAGCGGGGACCGATCCAGATACGCAGTATTTT; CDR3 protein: CSVDIAGTDPDTQYF
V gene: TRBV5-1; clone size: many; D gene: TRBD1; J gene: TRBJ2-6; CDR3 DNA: TGCGCCAGCAGCGCGGGACAGGGCCTTTCTGGGGCCAACGTCCTGACTTTC; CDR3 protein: CASSAGQGLSGANVLTF
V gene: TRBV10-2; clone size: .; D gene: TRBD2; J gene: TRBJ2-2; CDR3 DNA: TGCGCCAGCAGGTTGGGGGTAGCGGGCACCGGGGAGCTGTTTTTT; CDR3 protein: CASRLGVAGTGELFF
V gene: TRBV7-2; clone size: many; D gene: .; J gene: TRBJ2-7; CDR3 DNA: TGTGCCACCGGGGGCCGAAACTACGAGCAGTACTTC; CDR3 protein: CATGGRNYEQYF
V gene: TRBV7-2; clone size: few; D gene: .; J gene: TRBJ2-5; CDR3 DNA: TGTGCCAGCAGCTTAGGGGCCGGGGGGCCAGGAGAGACCCAGTACTTC; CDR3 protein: CASSLGAGGPGETQYF
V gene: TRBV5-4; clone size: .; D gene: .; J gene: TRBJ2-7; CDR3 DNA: TGTGCCAGCAGCTTGGTAGGGCAGGGAACTGCCGAGCAGTACTTC; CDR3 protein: CASSLVGQGTAEQYF
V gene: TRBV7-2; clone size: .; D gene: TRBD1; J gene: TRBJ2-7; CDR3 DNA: TGTGCCAGCAGCTTAGGCCCGGACAGGGGTCTCTACGAGCAGTACTTC; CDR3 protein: CASSLGPDRGLYEQYF
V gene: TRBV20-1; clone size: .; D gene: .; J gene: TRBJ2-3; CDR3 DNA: TGCAGTGCTAGAGAACTAGGAGGGCCAGATACGCAGTATTTT; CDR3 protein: CSARELGGPDTQYF
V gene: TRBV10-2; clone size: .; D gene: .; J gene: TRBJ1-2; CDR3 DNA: TGCGCCAGCAGCCAGTCAGACTTCTATGGCTACACCTTC; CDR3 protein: CASSQSDFYGYTF
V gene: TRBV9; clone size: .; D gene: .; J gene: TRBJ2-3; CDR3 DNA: TGTGCCAGCAGCGTAGACCTCAGGGTTACAGATACGCAGTATTTT; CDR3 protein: CASSVDLRVTDTQYF
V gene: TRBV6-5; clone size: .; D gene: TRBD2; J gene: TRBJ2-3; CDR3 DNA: TGTGCCAGCAGTTTTCAAGCGGGGGTAACGGATACGCAGTATTTT; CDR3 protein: CASSFQAGVTDTQYF
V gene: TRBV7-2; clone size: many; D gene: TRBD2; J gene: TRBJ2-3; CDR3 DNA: TGTGCCAGCAGTTTAACTAGCGGGAGGGCCAGCGGAGATACGCAGTATTTT; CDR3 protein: CASSLTSGRASGDTQYF
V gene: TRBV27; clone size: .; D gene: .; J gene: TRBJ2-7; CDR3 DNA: TGTGCCAGCAGTTTAGGGGGGCTTCCCTACGAGCGGTACTTC; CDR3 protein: CASSLGGLPYERYF
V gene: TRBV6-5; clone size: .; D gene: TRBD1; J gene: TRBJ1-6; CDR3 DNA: TGTGCCAGCAGTTACACAGGGGACTCCTATAATTCACCCCTCCACTTT; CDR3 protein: CASSYTGDSYNSPLHF
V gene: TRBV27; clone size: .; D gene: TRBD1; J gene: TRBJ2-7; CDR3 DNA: TGTGCCAGCAGTTCAATGGGGAGACGGACAGGGAACCACGAGCAGTACTTC; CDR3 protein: CASSSMGRRTGNHEQYF
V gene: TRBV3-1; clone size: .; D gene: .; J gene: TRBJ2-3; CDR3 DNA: TGTGCCAGCAGCCAAGGTCCCCCGGGGAGCGGCACAGATACGCAGTATTTT; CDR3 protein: CASSQGPPGSGTDTQYF
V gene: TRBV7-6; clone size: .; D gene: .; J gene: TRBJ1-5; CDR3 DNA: TGTGCCAGCAGCCCGACGAACAATCAGCCCCAGCATTTT; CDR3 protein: CASSPTNNQPQHF
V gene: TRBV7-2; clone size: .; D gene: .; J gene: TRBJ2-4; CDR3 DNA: TGTGCCAGCAGCTTACTACCCCTGGGCAAAAACATTCAGTACTTC; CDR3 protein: CASSLLPLGKNIQYF
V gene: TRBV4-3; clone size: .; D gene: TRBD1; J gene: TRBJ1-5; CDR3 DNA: TGCGCCAGCAGCCAAGGTTGGCCCGGGAGGGGGCGGGTTAGGGGCAATCAGCCCCAGCATTTT; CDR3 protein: CASSQGWPGRGRVRGNQPQHF
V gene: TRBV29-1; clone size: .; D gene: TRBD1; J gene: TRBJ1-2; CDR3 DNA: TGCAGCGTCCAACGGGACAGGGGGGGACCTAACTATGGCTACACCTTC; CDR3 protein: CSVQRDRGGPNYGYTF
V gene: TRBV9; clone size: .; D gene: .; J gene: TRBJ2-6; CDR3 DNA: TGTGCCAGCAGCGGCACTCCCGGGGCCAACGTCCTGACTTTC; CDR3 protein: CASSGTPGANVLTF
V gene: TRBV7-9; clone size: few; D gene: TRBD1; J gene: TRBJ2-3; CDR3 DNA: TGTGCCAGCAGCCACACCGACAGGGTTAGCACAGATACGCAGTATTTT; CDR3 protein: CASSHTDRVSTDTQYF